The 28 T cell receptor beta chains below come from one sample, sequenced in a study of blood T cell repertoires in COVID-19. Sequencing used immunoSEQ multiplex PCR; TCRdb keeps in-frame clones, though not all of them. The sample lists fewer than 300,000 clones; approximately 83% were seen once. Material: peripheral blood. The receptors derive from a woman aged 45-65 years who had recovered from COVID-19.

The V call is TRBV30, the J call TRBJ1-5; possible D gene TRBD1, 5 bases. The CDR3 loop spans 14 amino acids. Germline lookup yields CDR1 GTSNPN and CDR2 SVGIG (reference sequence). V was cut by 1 base and J by 7 bases, with 14 bases left in between. CDR3 DNA: TGTGCCTGGAGTGGTTTCTTGGGGCGACAGCCCCAGCATTTT. Its protein product is CAWSGFLGRQPQHF.

The sample holds one count of this clone. The chain joins TRBV18 to TRBJ2-3; D is unresolved. The CDR3 runs to 15 residues. Germline CDR1 is KGHSH and CDR2 is LQKENI. Trimming took off 4 bases at V and 1 base at J, with 12 bases between the two ends. In DNA, the CDR3 is TGTGCCAGCTCACAACTGAACCCGGGCACAGATACGCAGTATTTT. It translates to CASSQLNPGTDTQYF.

This clone was recorded a few times. The CDR3 here is CASSLKRALGANVLTF. In DNA form, the CDR3 reads TGTGCCAGCAGTTTAAAGCGGGCCCTGGGGGCCAACGTCCTGACTTTC. The chain recombines TRBV28 with TRBJ2-6; perhaps TRBD2 as D (6 bases). Germline V lookup: CDR1 MDHEN, CDR2 SYDVKM. V was clipped by 2 bases and J by 4 bases, with 12 bases between them. CDR3 length: 16 residues.

V usage is TRBV19 and J usage is TRBJ1-2, with 9 bases lining up with TRBD1. Germline-derived CDR1 and CDR2 are LNHDA and SQIVND (reference sequence). Trimming cost V 4 bases and J 2 bases; bases outside gene matches: 8. This CDR3 contains 16 residues. Here the CDR3 DNA reads TGTGCCAGTAGTACTAGTCCCGGGACAGGGAACTATGGCTACACCTTC. Translating gives CASSTSPGTGNYGYTF.

The rearrangement links TRBV27 to TRBJ2-7; D is uncertain. The V gene lost 2 bases and the J gene lost 0 bases, with 8 bases spanning the gap. Germline values: CDR1 MNHEY, CDR2 SMNVEV (reference sequence). The length of the CDR3 is 14 residues. In DNA form, the CDR3 reads TGTGCCAGCAGTTTACAGGAAGGCTCCTACGAGCAGTACTTC. This encodes CASSLQEGSYEQYF.

The V call is TRBV2, the J call TRBJ2-1; perhaps TRBD1 as D (6 bases). The V end was cut by 5 bases, the J end by 4 bases, with 9 bases between. The CDR3 runs 13 residues. Germline V gives CDR1 SNHLY, CDR2 FYNNEI. The CDR3 reads CASSLRGYNEQFF. The CDR3 nucleotides read TGTGCCAGCAGTCTCAGGGGTTACAATGAGCAGTTCTTC.

The rearrangement joins TRBV5-1 to TRBJ2-7; weak D call: TRBD2 (5 bases). Germline V gene lookup returns CDR1 SGHRS and CDR2 YFSETQ. Trimming pared 0 bases from V and 0 bases from J, leaving 7 bases between. The CDR3 totals 14 residues. The CDR3 DNA reads TGCGCCAGCAGCTTGGGGAGCGGCTCCTACGAGCAGTACTTC. This encodes CASSLGSGSYEQYF.

This clone was recorded at least ten times. The rearrangement joins TRBV5-1 to TRBJ2-1, with D possibly being TRBD2 (7 bases). The germline CDR1 and CDR2 sequences are SGHRS and YFSETQ. This CDR3 contains 12 residues. Trimming pared 9 bases from V and 9 bases from J, leaving 16 bases between. The CDR3 protein is CATRKGGGEQFF. As DNA, the CDR3 is TGCGCCACCCGAAAAGGGGGGGGTGAGCAGTTCTTC.

The chain links TRBV6-5 to TRBJ2-1, with 7 positions matching TRBD2. V dropped 2 bases and J dropped 6; count of bases not matched to a gene: 7. There are 15 residues in the CDR3. From germline, CDR1 is MNHEY and CDR2 SVGAGI. The CDR3 here is CASSYGGSSPNEQFF. CDR3 in DNA: TGTGCCAGCAGTTACGGCGGGAGCTCCCCCAATGAGCAGTTCTTC.

The chain has TRBV7-9 and TRBJ1-2, with TRBD1 as a possible D gene (5 bases). CDR1 is SEHNR and CDR2 is FQNEAQ in the germline V gene (reference sequence). The V and J ends lost 5 bases and 8 bases respectively, with 18 bases between them. CDR3 length: 14 amino acids. The CDR3 DNA is TGTGCCAGCAGCCCCCTGGGGGGTTTGTCCGGCTACACCTTC. It translates to CASSPLGGLSGYTF.

The V and J genes are TRBV27 and TRBJ2-7, with a weak D call TRBD1 (6 bases). V was shortened by 6 bases and J by 4 bases, with 10 bases between the two germline ends. The CDR3 totals 12 residues. CDR1 is MNHEY and CDR2 is SMNVEV in the germline V gene (reference sequence). The CDR3 DNA reads TGTGCCAGCAGCCAAAGGGGGTACGAGCAGTACTTC. It encodes CASSQRGYEQYF.

This clone was counted a few times. The CDR3 bases are TGTGCCAGCAGCTTAGCACCCAGGGGGCGCGGGTACGAGCAGTACTTC. Translated, it gives CASSLAPRGRGYEQYF. V usage is TRBV7-2 and J usage is TRBJ2-7; 8 bases fit TRBD1. This CDR3 has 16 amino acids. The V segment lost 0 bases and the J segment 4 bases; nucleotides outside the gene matches: 8. The germline CDR1 and CDR2 sequences are SGHTA and FQGNSA.

This clone was recorded only once. This sample includes further DNA sequences coding for the same CDR3. The V call is TRBV5-1, the J call TRBJ1-2; D unresolved. CDR1 and CDR2 (germline): SGHRS, YFSETQ. The length of the CDR3 is 13 residues. Trimming took off 0 bases at V and 4 bases at J, with 7 bases between the two ends. CDR3 in amino acids: CASSLAGSYGYTF. The DNA of the CDR3 is TGCGCCAGCAGCTTGGCTGGCAGCTATGGCTACACCTTC.

The V gene is TRBV21-1, the J gene TRBJ1-5; TRBD1 is the table's D call, not checked against the DNA. TRBV21-1 is classified as a pseudogene. The CDR3 covers 16 residues. CDR3 coding DNA: TGTGCCAGCAACCCCCACAGGGGCCCTAGCAATCAGCCCCAGCATTTT. Its protein product is CASNPHRGPSNQPQHF.

The chain employs TRBV15 and TRBJ2-1; D possibly corresponds to TRBD1 (6 bases). Germline assignment: CDR1 LNHNV and CDR2 YYDKDF (reference sequence). Trimming shortened V by 6 bases and J by 11 bases, and 20 bases separated the two germline ends. The CDR3 is 14 amino acids. The CDR3 DNA is TGTGCCACCAGAACAGAGTGGGGGCGCGGGCAGCAGTTCTTC. Translating it yields CATRTEWGRGQQFF.

This clone showed up just once. The V and J genes are TRBV11-3 and TRBJ2-1; possible D gene TRBD2, 5 bases. V lost 5 bases to trimming and J lost 2 bases, with 13 bases between them. CDR3 length equals 15 residues. From germline, CDR1 is SGHNT and CDR2 YENEEA. The CDR3 region has the DNA TGTGCCAGCAGCCCATTCAGCGGCACCTACAATGAGCAGTTCTTC. Translation gives CASSPFSGTYNEQFF.

The CDR3 nucleotides are TGTGCCACCAGTGATTCCTGGACAGGGGAATACAATGAGCAGTTCTTC. This encodes CATSDSWTGEYNEQFF. V is TRBV24-1 and J is TRBJ2-1, with 9 bases matching TRBD1. With V trimmed by 2 bases and J by 4 bases, 5 bases remained unmatched. Germline CDR1 KGHDR, CDR2 SFDVKD. This CDR3 has 16 residues.

The chain is built from TRBV2 and TRBJ2-7; perhaps TRBD1 as D (5 bases). This CDR3 is built from 12 residues. V lost 7 bases to trimming and J lost 7 bases, with 14 bases between them. Looked up from germline, CDR1 is SNHLY and CDR2 is FYNNEI. CDR3 residues: CASNLRVEEQYF. The CDR3 DNA is TGTGCCAGCAACCTCAGGGTAGAAGAGCAGTACTTC.

J is TRBJ2-7 and V is TRBV28; a weak D match, TRBD2 (6 bases). This CDR3 comprises 14 residues. Trimming removed 7 bases at V and 3 bases at J, with 16 bases between. The germline V gene has CDR1 MDHEN and CDR2 SYDVKM. CDR3 amino acids: CASTSLPGDYEQYF. DNA for the CDR3: TGTGCCAGCACTTCCCTCCCGGGGGACTACGAGCAGTACTTC. Together with reference TRBV28 and TRBJ2-7, the CDR3 gives the full variable domain: DVKVTQSSRYLVKRTGEKVFLECVQDMDHENMFWYRQDPGLGLRLIYFSYDVKMKEKGDIPEGYSVSREKKERFSLILESASTNQTSMYLCASTSLPGDYEQYFGPGTRLTVT.

This clone was counted between two and nine times. This chain connects TRBV5-6 to TRBJ1-1; no firm D call. V lost 10 bases and J 6 bases, leaving 19 bases between the germline ends. The CDR3 consists of 13 residues. Germline V CDR1 and CDR2: SGHDT, YYEEEE. In DNA form, the CDR3 reads TGTGCCTCCCAAGCGGGCGCATATGCTGAAGCTTTCTTT. Translating it yields CASQAGAYAEAFF.

This chain links TRBV4-3 with TRBJ2-7, with 7 nucleotides matching TRBD2. Germline CDR1 reads LGHNA; CDR2 reads YSLEER. The ends lost 1 base at V and 0 bases at J; junction bases unmatched: 3. The length of the CDR3 is 15 residues. This chain's CDR3 is CASSQAGGSSYEQYF. CDR3 DNA: TGCGCCAGCAGCCAAGCGGGGGGTAGCTCCTACGAGCAGTACTTC.

The chain combines TRBV28 with TRBJ2-1; TRBD2 might be the D (5 bases). In germline, CDR1 is MDHEN, CDR2 SYDVKM. CDR3 length: 14 amino acids. Trimming cost V 3 bases and J 4 bases, with 10 bases left between them. CDR3 nucleotide sequence: TGTGCCAGCAGTTTCACCCCGGGGTACAATGAGCAGTTCTTC. This translates into CASSFTPGYNEQFF. Drawing the rest from reference TRBV28 and TRBJ2-1, the complete variable domain is DVKVTQSSRYLVKRTGEKVFLECVQDMDHENMFWYRQDPGLGLRLIYFSYDVKMKEKGDIPEGYSVSREKKERFSLILESASTNQTSMYLCASSFTPGYNEQFFGPGTRLTVL.

A word on this clone: Other DNA sequences in the sample encode the same CDR3. J is TRBJ1-1 and V is TRBV19; D uncertain. CDR3 length equals 9 residues. Trimming removed 11 bases from V and 4 bases from J, with 5 bases in between. Germline V gene data show CDR1 as LNHDA and CDR2 as SQIVND (reference sequence). The CDR3 coding sequence is TGTGCCTCGGGCACTGAAGCTTTCTTT. This gives the protein CASGTEAFF.

The chain employs TRBV27 and TRBJ1-2, with TRBD1 identical over 9 bases. With V trimmed by 5 bases and J by 6 bases, 4 bases remained unmatched. CDR3 size: 13 residues. CDR1 and CDR2 from the germline V gene are MNHEY and SMNVEV (reference sequence). The DNA for the CDR3 is TGTGCCAGCAGTCTAACAGGGGGCGATGGCTACACCTTC. This encodes CASSLTGGDGYTF.

This rearrangement joins TRBV9 to TRBJ1-1, with D perhaps matching TRBD1 (6 bases). Looked up from germline, CDR1 is SGDLS and CDR2 is YYNGEE. Trimming removed 0 bases from V and 3 bases from J, with 15 bases in between. This CDR3 is built from 16 residues. The CDR3 DNA is TGTGCCAGCAGCGTAGCTGGAGGACAGATCGACACTGAAGCTTTCTTT. This sequence encodes CASSVAGGQIDTEAFF.

This chain uses TRBV6-2 or TRBV6-3 with TRBJ2-2; 9 bases line up with TRBD2. With V trimmed by 4 bases and J by 5 bases, 2 bases remained unmatched. The germline V gene has CDR1 MNHEY and CDR2 SVGEGT. The CDR3 has 14 amino acids. CDR3 sequence: CASSFLAGTGELFF. The CDR3 DNA reads as TGTGCCAGCAGTTTCCTAGCGGGAACCGGGGAGCTGTTTTTT.

J is TRBJ2-5 and V is TRBV7-9; maybe TRBD1 (5 bases). Trimming pared 6 bases from V and 1 base from J, leaving 9 bases between. The germline V gene encodes CDR1 SEHNR and CDR2 FQNEAQ (reference sequence). The CDR3 runs 13 residues. The CDR3 DNA follows: TGTGCCAGCAGGCAACAGGCCCAAGAGACCCAGTACTTC. Amino acid sequence: CASRQQAQETQYF.

This clone came up once. The J gene is TRBJ2-6, the V gene TRBV7-6; 8 bases match TRBD1. The length of the CDR3 is 18 residues. The J segment lost 0 bases and the V segment lost 5 bases, leaving 9 bases of the junction unmatched. The V gene's germline CDR1 is SGHVS and CDR2 FNYEAQ. The CDR3 region is CASSTAGQGVSGANVLTF. The CDR3 DNA reads as TGTGCCAGCAGCACAGCCGGACAGGGAGTCTCTGGGGCCAACGTCCTGACTTTC. Based on the CDR3 plus reference TRBV7-6 and TRBJ2-6, the full variable domain is GAGVSQSPRYKVTKRGQDVALRCDPISGHVSLYWYRQALGQGPEFLTYFNYEAQQDKSGLPNDRFSAERPEGSISTLTIQRTEQRDSAMYRCASSTAGQGVSGANVLTFGAGSRLTVL.